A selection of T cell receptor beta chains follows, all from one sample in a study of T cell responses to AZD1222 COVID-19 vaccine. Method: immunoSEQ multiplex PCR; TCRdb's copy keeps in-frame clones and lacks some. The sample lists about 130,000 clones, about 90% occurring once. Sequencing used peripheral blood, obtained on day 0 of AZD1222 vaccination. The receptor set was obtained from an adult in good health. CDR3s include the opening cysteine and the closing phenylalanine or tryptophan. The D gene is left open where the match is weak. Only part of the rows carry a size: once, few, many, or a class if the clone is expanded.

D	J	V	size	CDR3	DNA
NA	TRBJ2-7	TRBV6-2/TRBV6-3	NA	CASSSRDPIYEQYF	TGTGCCAGCAGTTCCCGGGACCCCATCTACGAGCAGTACTTC
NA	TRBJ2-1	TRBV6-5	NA	CASSYSRQYNEQFF	TGTGCCAGCAGTTACTCAAGACAGTACAATGAGCAGTTCTTC
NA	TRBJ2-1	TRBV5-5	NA	CASSLDVRIQAYNEQFF	TGTGCCAGCAGTCTGGACGTCCGAATCCAAGCCTACAATGAGCAGTTCTTC
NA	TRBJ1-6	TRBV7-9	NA	CASSLSVPSGNSPLHF	TGTGCCAGCAGCTTATCGGTCCCATCGGGTAATTCACCCCTCCACTTT
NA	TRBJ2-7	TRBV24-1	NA	CATSDQSSYEQYF	TGTGCCACCAGTGACCAGAGCTCCTACGAGCAGTACTTC
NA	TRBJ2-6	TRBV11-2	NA	CASSSKGKVLTF	TGTGCCAGCAGCTCGAAAGGCAAGGTCCTGACTTTC
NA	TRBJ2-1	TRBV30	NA	CAWNGRDSYNEQFF	TGTGCCTGGAACGGGCGAGACTCCTACAATGAGCAGTTCTTC
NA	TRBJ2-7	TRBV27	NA	CASSLSGERPYEQYF	TGTGCCAGCAGTTTATCGGGGGAGAGGCCCTACGAGCAGTACTTC
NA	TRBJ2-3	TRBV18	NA	CASSPPGGGTDTQYF	TGTGCCAGCTCACCTCCGGGGGGCGGCACAGATACGCAGTATTTT
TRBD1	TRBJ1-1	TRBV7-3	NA	CASSLGPGQGRGAFF	TGTGCCAGCAGCCTAGGCCCGGGACAGGGAAGGGGAGCTTTCTTT
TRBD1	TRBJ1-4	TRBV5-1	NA	CASSLPGGNEKLFF	TGCGCCAGCAGCTTGCCAGGGGGAAATGAAAAACTGTTTTTT
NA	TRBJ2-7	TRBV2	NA	CASSFGQSVRQYF	TGTGCCAGCAGTTTCGGACAGTCTGTAAGGCAGTACTTC
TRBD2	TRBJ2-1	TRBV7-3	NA	CASSLSFSGGYEQFF	TGTGCCAGCAGCTTAAGTTTTAGCGGGGGTTATGAGCAGTTCTTC
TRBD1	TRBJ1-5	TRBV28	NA	CASRPRQGARQPQHF	TGTGCCAGCAGGCCTCGTCAGGGGGCGCGTCAGCCCCAGCATTTT
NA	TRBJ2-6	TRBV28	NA	CASSGHSSGANVLTF	TGTGCCAGCAGTGGACACAGCTCTGGGGCCAACGTCCTGACTTTC
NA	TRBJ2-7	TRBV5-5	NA	CASSLEWQPYEQYF	TGTGCCAGCAGCTTGGAGTGGCAACCTTACGAGCAGTACTTC
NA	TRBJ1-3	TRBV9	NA	CASSAVPSGNTIYF	TGTGCCAGCAGCGCCGTCCCCTCTGGAAACACCATATATTTT
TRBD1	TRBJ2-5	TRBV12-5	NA	CASGLAPDRLEETQYF	TGTGCTAGTGGTTTGGCCCCGGACAGGTTGGAGGAGACCCAGTACTTC
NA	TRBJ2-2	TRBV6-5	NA	CASSYSKGTAGELFF	TGTGCCAGCAGTTACTCGAAGGGTACCGCCGGGGAGCTGTTTTTT
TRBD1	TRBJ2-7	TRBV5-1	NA	CASSAGTGVNEQYF	TGCGCCAGCAGCGCCGGGACAGGGGTTAACGAGCAGTACTTC
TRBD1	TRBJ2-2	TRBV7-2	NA	CASSLRGQANTGELFF	TGTGCCAGCAGCTTAAGGGGGCAGGCGAACACCGGGGAGCTGTTTTTT
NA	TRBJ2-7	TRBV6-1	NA	CASSEMDRLSYEQYF	TGTGCCAGCAGTGAGATGGACAGACTTTCCTACGAGCAGTACTTC
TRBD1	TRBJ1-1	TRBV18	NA	CASSPLLGGPGQTNTEAFF	TGTGCCAGCTCACCACTACTGGGGGGACCGGGACAGACGAACACTGAAGCTTTCTTT
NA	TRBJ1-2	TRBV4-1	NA	CASSQVVQPANYGYTF	TGCGCCAGCAGCCAAGTTGTGCAACCAGCTAACTATGGCTACACCTTC
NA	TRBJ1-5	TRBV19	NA	CASDSGKGRQPQHF	TGTGCCAGTGACTCAGGGAAGGGACGTCAGCCCCAGCATTTT
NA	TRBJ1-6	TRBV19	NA	CASGGSSYNSPLHF	TGTGCCAGCGGGGGAAGCTCCTATAATTCACCCCTCCACTTT
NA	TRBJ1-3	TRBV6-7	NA	CATKLRPQFSGNTIYF	TGTGCCACCAAGTTGCGTCCACAATTCTCTGGAAACACCATATATTTT
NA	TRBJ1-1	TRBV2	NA	CASSEGRGTTEAFF	TGTGCCAGCAGTGAAGGCAGGGGAACGACTGAAGCTTTCTTT
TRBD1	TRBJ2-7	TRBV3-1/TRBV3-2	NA	CASRRTGGSYEQYF	TGTGCCAGCAGGCGGACAGGGGGCTCCTACGAGCAGTACTTC
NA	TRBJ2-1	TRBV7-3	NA	CASSRDGGPSKNEQFF	TGTGCCAGCAGCCGGGACGGGGGGCCGAGTAAGAATGAGCAGTTCTTC
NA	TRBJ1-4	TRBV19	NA	CASSIDNRPRDEKLFF	TGTGCCAGTAGTATCGACAACAGGCCTCGGGATGAAAAACTGTTTTTT
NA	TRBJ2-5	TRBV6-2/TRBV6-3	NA	CASSYGGAGETQYF	TGTGCCAGCAGTTACGGAGGGGCCGGGGAGACCCAGTACTTC
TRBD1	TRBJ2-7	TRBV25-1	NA	CASSETSTGAFMDEQYF	TGTGCCAGCAGTGAGACCTCGACAGGGGCGTTCATGGACGAGCAGTACTTC
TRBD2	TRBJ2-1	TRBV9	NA	CASSVAGGKEQFF	TGTGCCAGCAGCGTAGCGGGAGGGAAGGAGCAGTTCTTC
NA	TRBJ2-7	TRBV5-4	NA	CASSQQVSYEQYF	TGTGCCAGCAGCCAACAGGTTTCCTACGAGCAGTACTTC
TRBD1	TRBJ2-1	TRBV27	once	CASSFGTGSYEQFF	TGTGCCAGCAGTTTCGGGACAGGGTCCTATGAGCAGTTCTTC
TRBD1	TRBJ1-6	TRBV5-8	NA	CASSFVTGGSPLHF	TGTGCCAGCAGCTTCGTGACAGGGGGTTCACCCCTCCACTTT
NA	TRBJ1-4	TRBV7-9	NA	CASSSIWGNEKLFF	TGTGCCAGCAGTTCCATTTGGGGGAATGAAAAACTGTTTTTT
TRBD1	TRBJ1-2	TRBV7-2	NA	CASSPKASPGQRYGYTF	TGTGCCAGCAGCCCCAAGGCATCCCCGGGACAGAGGTATGGCTACACCTTC
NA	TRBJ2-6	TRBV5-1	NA	CASSFSGANVLTF	TGCGCCAGCAGCTTTTCTGGGGCCAACGTCCTGACTTTC
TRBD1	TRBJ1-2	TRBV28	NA	CASSFRDRLNYGYTF	TGTGCCAGCAGTTTCAGGGACAGGCTAAACTATGGCTACACCTTC
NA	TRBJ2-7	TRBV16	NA	CASSPQGYEQYF	TGTGCCAGCAGCCCACAGGGATACGAGCAGTACTTC